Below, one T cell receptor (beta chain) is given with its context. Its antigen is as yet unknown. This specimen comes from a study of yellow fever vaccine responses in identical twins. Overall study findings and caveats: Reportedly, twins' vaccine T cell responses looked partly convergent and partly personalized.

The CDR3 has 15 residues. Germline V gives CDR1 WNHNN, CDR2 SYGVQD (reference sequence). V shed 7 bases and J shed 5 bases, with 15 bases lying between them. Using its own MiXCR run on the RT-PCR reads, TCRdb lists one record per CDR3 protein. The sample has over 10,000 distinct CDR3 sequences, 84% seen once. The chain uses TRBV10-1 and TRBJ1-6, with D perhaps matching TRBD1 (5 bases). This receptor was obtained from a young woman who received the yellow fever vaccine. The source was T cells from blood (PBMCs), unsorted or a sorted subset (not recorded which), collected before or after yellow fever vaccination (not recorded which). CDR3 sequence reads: CASTSSGTDNSPLHF. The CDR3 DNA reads TGCGCCAGCACCTCCTCCGGGACGGATAATTCACCCCTCCACTTT.